Listed below are T cell receptor beta chains from one sample, sequenced in a study of vaccination and CD4 T cells after COVID-19. TCRdb analysed the PCR reads with MiXCR anew, one entry per CDR3 protein. This sample has thousands of distinct CDR3 sequences, with 20% to 25% found just once. What these receptors recognize is not known. Sequencing input: cultured CD4+ T cells from blood. These TCRs come from a human donor with COVID-19. Each CDR3 is given with its conserved first and last residue. A D gene is named only where the DNA matches it firmly. Part of the rows lack a size; the others show once, few, many or a class for expanded clones.

V gene	clone size	J gene	D gene	CDR3 protein	CDR3 DNA
TRBV5-4	-	TRBJ2-3	TRBD2	CASSEIAGGRLSTDTQYF	TGTGCCAGCAGCGAGATAGCGGGGGGCCGCCTCAGCACAGATACGCAGTATTTT
TRBV9	-	TRBJ1-5	-	CASSVGQAQPQHF	TGTGCCAGCAGCGTAGGACAAGCCCAGCCCCAGCATTTT
TRBV11-3	few	TRBJ1-6	-	CASSSAGGNNSPLHF	TGTGCCAGCAGCTCGGCCGGAGGGAACAATTCACCCCTCCACTTT
TRBV5-4	-	TRBJ2-5	TRBD1	CASSHNRGIGETQYF	TGTGCCAGCAGCCATAACAGGGGTATAGGAGAGACCCAGTACTTC
TRBV5-5	-	TRBJ1-2	TRBD1	CASSFNRGLGGYTF	TGTGCCAGCAGCTTTAACAGGGGGCTGGGAGGCTACACCTTC
TRBV11-3	-	TRBJ2-2	TRBD2	CASSGLAGWDTGELFF	TGTGCCAGTTCCGGACTAGCGGGGTGGGACACCGGGGAGCTGTTTTTT
TRBV15	-	TRBJ2-5	-	CATSRDRTGMKTQYF	TGTGCCACCAGCAGAGATCGAACAGGGATGAAGACCCAGTACTTC
TRBV20-1	-	TRBJ2-7	TRBD2	CSASSGGPSPSYEQYF	TGCAGTGCTTCAAGCGGGGGTCCGTCTCCCTCCTACGAGCAGTACTTC
TRBV12-3/TRBV12-4	few	TRBJ2-7	TRBD1	CASKRTGSSYEQYF	TGTGCCAGCAAACGGACAGGGTCCTCCTACGAGCAGTACTTC
TRBV28	few	TRBJ1-2	-	CASSLGRYGYTF	TGTGCCAGCAGTTTGGGGCGCTATGGCTACACCTTC
TRBV6-1	few	TRBJ1-3	-	CASSDLDGSGNTIYF	TGTGCCAGCAGTGATCTCGACGGCTCTGGAAACACCATATATTTT
TRBV19	-	TRBJ2-5	TRBD2	CASSIGRRGEETQYF	TGTGCCAGTAGTATAGGAAGGCGGGGGGAGGAGACCCAGTACTTC
TRBV21-1	-	TRBJ2-1	-	CASRGTSGGLYNEQFF	TGTGCCAGCAGGGGGACTAGCGGGGGGCTATACAATGAGCAGTTCTTC
TRBV7-2	few	TRBJ2-7	-	CASSLDSRYSYEQYF	TGTGCCAGCAGCTTAGATAGCAGGTATTCCTACGAGCAGTACTTC
TRBV20-1	-	TRBJ2-3	-	CSASRRKTPPRDTQYF	TGCAGTGCTTCCCGACGGAAAACTCCACCCAGGGATACGCAGTATTTT
TRBV20-1	few	TRBJ2-5	TRBD1	CSARIPGQQETQYF	TGCAGTGCTAGAATACCGGGACAGCAAGAGACCCAGTACTTC
TRBV5-1	-	TRBJ1-2	-	CASSPSMGTPYGYTF	TGCGCCAGCAGCCCCTCCATGGGGACACCCTATGGCTACACCTTC
TRBV12-3/TRBV12-4	once	TRBJ2-5	TRBD1	CASKWTGGRETQYF	TGTGCCAGCAAATGGACAGGGGGGCGAGAGACCCAGTACTTC
TRBV20-1	-	TRBJ2-5	TRBD2	CSAAKTGTRQETQYF	TGCAGTGCTGCAAAGACCGGGACTAGACAAGAGACCCAGTACTTC
TRBV28	-	TRBJ2-5	TRBD2	CASKSYRTSQETQYF	TGTGCCAGCAAATCTTATCGGACTAGCCAAGAGACCCAGTACTTC
TRBV24-1	few	TRBJ2-2	-	CATSDLTGRTGELFF	TGTGCCACCAGTGATCTGACAGGAAGAACCGGGGAGCTGTTTTTT
TRBV20-1	-	TRBJ2-7	TRBD2	CSASGLAGTLGYEQYF	TGCAGTGCTAGCGGGCTAGCGGGCACCCTAGGGTACGAGCAGTACTTC
TRBV10-1	few	TRBJ1-2	TRBD1	CASSRDRVAGYTF	TGCGCCAGCAGTCGGGACAGGGTTGCCGGCTACACCTTC
TRBV6-1	-	TRBJ2-7	-	CASSINYRDNYEQYF	TGTGCCAGCAGTATTAATTACCGGGACAACTACGAGCAGTACTTC
TRBV24-1	-	TRBJ2-3	-	CATSDTWRDTQYF	TGTGCCACCAGTGATACCTGGCGAGATACGCAGTATTTT
TRBV5-1	-	TRBJ1-5	TRBD1	CASSPGQGKGNQPQHF	TGCGCCAGCAGCCCGGGACAGGGGAAGGGCAATCAGCCCCAGCATTTT
TRBV18	few	TRBJ2-6	-	CASSELSGANVLTF	TGTGCCAGCTCAGAATTATCTGGGGCCAACGTCCTGACTTTC
TRBV28	-	TRBJ2-5	-	CASSLGSLQETQYF	TGTGCCAGCAGTTTGGGCAGCTTACAAGAGACCCAGTACTTC
TRBV27	few	TRBJ2-7	TRBD1	CASSPRDRVRQYF	TGTGCCAGCAGTCCCCGGGACAGGGTTCGGCAGTACTTC
TRBV24-1	-	TRBJ2-1	TRBD2	CATSDALAGTYNEQFF	TGTGCCACCAGTGATGCACTAGCGGGGACATACAATGAGCAGTTCTTC
TRBV27	-	TRBJ1-3	-	CASSLSPRGTGNTIYF	TGTGCCAGCAGTTTATCGCCGAGGGGTACTGGAAACACCATATATTTT
TRBV20-1	few	TRBJ1-5	-	CSASLVPENQPQHF	TGCAGTGCTTCATTAGTTCCCGAGAATCAGCCCCAGCATTTT
TRBV6-5	few	TRBJ2-3	TRBD2	CASSYGAGGIGTDTQYF	TGTGCCAGCAGTTACGGAGCGGGGGGGATAGGCACAGATACGCAGTATTTT
TRBV5-1	-	TRBJ2-4	-	CASSLNLENIQYF	TGCGCCAGCAGCTTAAACCTTGAAAACATTCAGTACTTC
TRBV11-2	-	TRBJ2-7	-	CASRDSPRWYEQYF	TGTGCCAGCAGGGACAGCCCGCGTTGGTACGAGCAGTACTTC
TRBV6-1	few	TRBJ2-7	-	CASSKGTSTYSYEQYF	TGTGCCAGCAGTAAAGGGACTTCTACCTACTCCTACGAGCAGTACTTC
TRBV9	-	TRBJ2-5	-	CASSVGGSAPFRETQYF	TGTGCCAGCAGCGTAGGGGGGTCTGCCCCCTTTCGGGAGACCCAGTACTTC
TRBV28	few	TRBJ1-3	-	CASRGGTSGNTIYF	TGTGCCAGCAGGGGGGGCACGTCTGGAAACACCATATATTTT
TRBV30	-	TRBJ2-7	-	CVWSRTGYEQYF	TGTGTCTGGAGTAGGACTGGCTACGAGCAGTACTTC
TRBV10-3	-	TRBJ2-5	TRBD2	CASGYGGGAKETQYF	TGTGCCAGCGGCTACGGGGGAGGGGCGAAAGAGACCCAGTACTTC
TRBV11-2	-	TRBJ2-5	-	CASSLGISLQETQYF	TGTGCCAGCAGCTTAGGGATTTCCCTCCAAGAGACCCAGTACTTC
TRBV7-9	-	TRBJ2-2	-	CASSLMGRRNTGELFF	TGTGCCAGCAGCTTAATGGGACGCCGGAACACCGGGGAGCTGTTTTTT
TRBV29-1	-	TRBJ1-2	-	CSGEAGRGYTF	TGCAGCGGGGAAGCTGGCAGGGGCTACACCTTC
TRBV2	medium-sized	TRBJ1-1	-	CASSDEGGTEAFF	TGTGCCAGCAGTGATGAGGGAGGCACTGAAGCTTTCTTT
TRBV6-4	medium-sized	TRBJ1-6	TRBD1	CASSDSPGQGNSPLHF	TGTGCCAGCAGTGACTCGCCGGGACAGGGGAATTCACCCCTCCACTTT
TRBV5-6	-	TRBJ2-6	TRBD1	CASSLVGQGSGANVLTF	TGTGCCAGCAGCTTGGTAGGACAGGGCTCTGGGGCCAACGTCCTGACTTTC
TRBV2	few	TRBJ2-2	-	CASSPDTGELFF	TGTGCCAGCAGTCCGGACACCGGGGAGCTGTTTTTT
TRBV9	few	TRBJ2-5	-	CASSVAGTETQYF	TGTGCCAGCAGCGTAGCGGGAACCGAGACCCAGTACTTC